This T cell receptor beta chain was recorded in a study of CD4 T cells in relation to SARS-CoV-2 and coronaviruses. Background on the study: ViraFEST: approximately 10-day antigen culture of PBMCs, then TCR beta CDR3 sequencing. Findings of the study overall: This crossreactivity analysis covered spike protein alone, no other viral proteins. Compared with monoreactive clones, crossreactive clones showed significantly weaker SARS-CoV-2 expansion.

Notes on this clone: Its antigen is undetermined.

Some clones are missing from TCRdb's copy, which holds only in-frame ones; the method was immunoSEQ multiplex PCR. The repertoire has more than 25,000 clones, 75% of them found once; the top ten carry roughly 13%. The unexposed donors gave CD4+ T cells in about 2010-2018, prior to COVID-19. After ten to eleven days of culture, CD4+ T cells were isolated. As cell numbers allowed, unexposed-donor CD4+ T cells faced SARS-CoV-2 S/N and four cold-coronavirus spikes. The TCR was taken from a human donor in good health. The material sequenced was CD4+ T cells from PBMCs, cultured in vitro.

For the CDR3, the DNA is TGTGCCAGCAGCGCGCTGTTAGGGACAGCCTACGAGCAGTACTTC. This gives the protein CASSALLGTAYEQYF. This sequence joins TRBV11-1 and TRBJ2-7, with 7 bases lining up with TRBD1. The germline V gene encodes CDR1 SGHAT and CDR2 FQDESV (reference sequence). The CDR3 is 15 residues long. V lost 5 bases, J lost 2 bases, and 9 bases stayed unmatched.